The rows below give T cell receptor beta chains drawn from one sample of a study of OX40 agonist ivuxolimab in advanced cancers. Measured with immunoSEQ multiplex PCR; TCRdb has only the in-frame clones, and not every one. The sample has tens of thousands of clones, nearly 95% seen once. Sequencing was performed on CD4+ or CD8+ T cells sorted from blood, taken in a trial of the OX40 agonist ivuxolimab. These receptors were obtained from an adult with an advanced solid tumor such as melanoma, head and neck, liver or kidney cancer. CDR3s include the opening cysteine and the closing phenylalanine or tryptophan. A D gene is named only where the DNA matches it firmly. Size tells how often a clone was seen (once, few, many) or the class of an expanded clone, and some rows leave it out.

J | D | size | V | DNA | CDR3
TRBJ2-7 | . | . | TRBV27 | TGTGCCAGCAGTTTTCGGGGGACCTACGAGCAGTACTTC | CASSFRGTYEQYF
TRBJ2-3 | . | . | TRBV15 | TGTGCCACCAGCAGATACCGGGACACCGATACGCAGTATTTT | CATSRYRDTDTQYF
TRBJ1-1 | . | . | TRBV6-6 | TGTGCCAGCAGTTACCCATACGAAGCTTTCTTT | CASSYPYEAFF
TRBJ2-5 | TRBD2 | . | TRBV7-2 | TGTGCCAGCAGCGGAGCGGGGGGAGGAAAGACCCAGTACTTC | CASSGAGGGKTQYF
TRBJ2-1 | . | . | TRBV2 | TGTGCCAGCAGTGACCCCGGCGACAGCCCCTACAATGAGCAGTTCTTC | CASSDPGDSPYNEQFF
TRBJ1-2 | . | . | TRBV7-9 | TGTGCCAGCAGCTTTGAAGGGGATTATCAAAACTATGGCTACACCTTC | CASSFEGDYQNYGYTF
TRBJ2-5 | . | . | TRBV4-1 | TGCGCCAGCAGTTCCGACGGTGCGGAGACCCAGTACTTC | CASSSDGAETQYF
TRBJ2-7 | . | . | TRBV5-6 | TGTGCCAGCAGCTTGGAGCCACATTTATCCTACGAGCAGTACTTC | CASSLEPHLSYEQYF
TRBJ2-7 | . | . | TRBV9 | TGTGCCAGCAGCCCTACAGGGATCAACGAGCAGTACTTC | CASSPTGINEQYF
TRBJ2-3 | TRBD1 | . | TRBV7-2 | TGTGCCGGAACCGACAGGGGGCCAGATACGCAGTATTTT | CAGTDRGPDTQYF
TRBJ2-5 | TRBD2 | . | TRBV28 | TGTGCCAGCAGTTTCTGGGTAGCGGGGGATGCAGAGACCCAGTACTTC | CASSFWVAGDAETQYF
TRBJ2-7 | . | . | TRBV6-6 | TGTGCCAGCAGCTCAGGACCGTTATACGAGCAGTACTTC | CASSSGPLYEQYF
TRBJ1-5 | . | few | TRBV28 | TGTGCCAGCAGTCACCGACAGAGCAATCAGCCCCAGCATTTT | CASSHRQSNQPQHF
TRBJ2-1 | . | . | TRBV7-6 | TGTGCCAGCAGCTTTGGGGTAGAGAGTGAGCAGTTCTTC | CASSFGVESEQFF
TRBJ2-7 | . | once | TRBV9 | TGTGCCAGCAGCGGGGTGGACAGCTCCTACGAGCAGTACTTC | CASSGVDSSYEQYF
TRBJ2-5 | TRBD2 | . | TRBV11-2 | TGTGCCAGCAGCAACGGGAGGTCGGGTAGCGAGACCCAGTACTTC | CASSNGRSGSETQYF
TRBJ2-1 | TRBD2 | . | TRBV29-1 | TGCAGCGTCCTACTAGCGGGAGACAATGAGCAGTTCTTC | CSVLLAGDNEQFF
TRBJ1-1 | TRBD1 | . | TRBV5-1 | TGCGCCAGCAGCGCTAGACAGGGGAACACTGAAGCTTTCTTT | CASSARQGNTEAFF
TRBJ2-7 | . | . | TRBV13 | TGTGCCAGCAGCTCCCCCAGCTCCTACGAGCAGTACTTC | CASSSPSSYEQYF
TRBJ2-7 | . | . | TRBV9 | TGTGCCAGCAGCGTTTTCCCGGGGGCCTACGAGCAGTACTTC | CASSVFPGAYEQYF
TRBJ1-4 | TRBD1 | . | TRBV6-1 | TGTGCCAGCAGTGGGACAGGGTCTGAAAAACTGTTTTTT | CASSGTGSEKLFF
TRBJ2-1 | TRBD2 | . | TRBV2 | TGTGCCAGCAGTGAAGGGACTAGAGGGGACAATGAGCAGTTCTTC | CASSEGTRGDNEQFF